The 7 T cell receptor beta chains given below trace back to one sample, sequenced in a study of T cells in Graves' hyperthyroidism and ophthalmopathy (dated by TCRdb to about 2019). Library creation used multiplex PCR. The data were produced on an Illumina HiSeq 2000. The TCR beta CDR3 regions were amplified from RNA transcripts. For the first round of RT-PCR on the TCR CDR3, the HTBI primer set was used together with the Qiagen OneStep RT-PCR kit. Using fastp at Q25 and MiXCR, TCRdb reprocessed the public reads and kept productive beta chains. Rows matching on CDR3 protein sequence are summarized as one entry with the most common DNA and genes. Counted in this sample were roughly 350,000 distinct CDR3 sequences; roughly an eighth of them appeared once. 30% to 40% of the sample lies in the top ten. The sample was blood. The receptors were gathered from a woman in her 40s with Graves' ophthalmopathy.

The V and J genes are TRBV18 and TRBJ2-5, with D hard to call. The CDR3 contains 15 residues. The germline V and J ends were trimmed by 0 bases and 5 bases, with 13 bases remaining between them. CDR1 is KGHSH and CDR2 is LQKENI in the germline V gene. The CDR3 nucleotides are TGTGCCAGCTCACCACCCAACCTCGGCAGGGAGACCCAGTACTTC. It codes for CASSPPNLGRETQYF.

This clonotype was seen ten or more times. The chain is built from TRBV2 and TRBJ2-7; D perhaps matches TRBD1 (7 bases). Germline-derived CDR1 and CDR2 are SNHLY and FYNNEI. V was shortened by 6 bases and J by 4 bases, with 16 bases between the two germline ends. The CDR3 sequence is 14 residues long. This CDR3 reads CASRDTGAGYEQYF. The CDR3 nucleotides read TGTGCCAGCAGGGATACAGGGGCGGGGTACGAGCAGTACTTC.

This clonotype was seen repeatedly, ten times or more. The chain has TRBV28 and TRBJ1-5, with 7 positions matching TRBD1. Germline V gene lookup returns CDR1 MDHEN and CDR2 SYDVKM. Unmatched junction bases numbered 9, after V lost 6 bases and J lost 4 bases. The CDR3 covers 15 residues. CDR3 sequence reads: CASRHRQGENQPQHF. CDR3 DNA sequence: TGTGCCAGCAGGCATAGACAGGGTGAGAATCAGCCCCAGCATTTT.

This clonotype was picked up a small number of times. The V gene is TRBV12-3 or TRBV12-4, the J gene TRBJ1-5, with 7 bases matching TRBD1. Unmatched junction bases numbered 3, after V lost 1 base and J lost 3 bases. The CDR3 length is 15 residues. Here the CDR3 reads CASSLEDRYNQPQHF. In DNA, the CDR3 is TGTGCCAGCAGTTTAGAGGACAGGTACAATCAGCCCCAGCATTTT.

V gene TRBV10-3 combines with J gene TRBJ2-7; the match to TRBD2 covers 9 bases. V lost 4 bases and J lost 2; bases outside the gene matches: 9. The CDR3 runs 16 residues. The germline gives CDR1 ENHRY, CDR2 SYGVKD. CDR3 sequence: CAISGPGLAGTYEQYF. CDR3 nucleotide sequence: TGTGCCATCAGTGGCCCCGGTCTAGCGGGGACCTACGAGCAGTACTTC.

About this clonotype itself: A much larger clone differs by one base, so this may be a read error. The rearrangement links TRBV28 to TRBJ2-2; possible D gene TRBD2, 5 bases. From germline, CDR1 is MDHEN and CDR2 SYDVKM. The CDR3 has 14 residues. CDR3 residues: CASTIDRNTGELSF. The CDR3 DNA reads TGTGCCAGCACCATAGACCGGAACACCGGGGAGCTGTCTTTT.

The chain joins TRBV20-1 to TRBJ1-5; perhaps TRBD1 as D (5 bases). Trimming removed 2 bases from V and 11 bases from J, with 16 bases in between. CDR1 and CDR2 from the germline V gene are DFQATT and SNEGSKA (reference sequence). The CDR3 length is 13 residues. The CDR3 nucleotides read TGCAGTGCTAGACAGGATAACGTCAGGGCCCAGCATTTT. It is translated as CSARQDNVRAQHF.